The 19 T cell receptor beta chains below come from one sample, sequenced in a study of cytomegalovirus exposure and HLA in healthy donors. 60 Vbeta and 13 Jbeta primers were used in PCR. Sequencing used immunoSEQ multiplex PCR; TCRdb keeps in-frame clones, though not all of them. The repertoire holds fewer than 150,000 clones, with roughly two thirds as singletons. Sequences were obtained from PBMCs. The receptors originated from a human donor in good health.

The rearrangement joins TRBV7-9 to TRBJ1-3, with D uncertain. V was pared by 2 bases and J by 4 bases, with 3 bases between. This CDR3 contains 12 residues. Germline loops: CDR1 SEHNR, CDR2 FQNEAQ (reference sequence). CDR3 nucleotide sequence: TGTGCCAGCAGCTTAAGCGGAAACACCATATATTTT. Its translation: CASSLSGNTIYF.

The CDR3 is CASLDRDETQYF. The CDR3 nucleotides read TGTGCCAGCTTGGACAGGGATGAGACCCAGTACTTC. The chain recombines TRBV6-1 with TRBJ2-5; 8 nucleotides align to TRBD1. CDR1 and CDR2 from the germline V gene are MNHNS and SASEGT. This CDR3 contains 12 residues. V gave up 8 bases and J gave up 5 bases; unmatched junction bases: 4.

The CDR3 nucleotides are TGTGCCAGCAGTGAAGAATTTAGTAATTCACCCCTCCACTTT. It encodes CASSEEFSNSPLHF. The chain has TRBV2 and TRBJ1-6, with D uncertain. The CDR3 has 14 amino acids. V was cut by 1 base and J by 6 bases, with 7 bases left in between. CDR1 is SNHLY and CDR2 is FYNNEI in the germline V gene.

The CDR3 reads CAISGISGIDTQYF. In DNA form, the CDR3 reads TGTGCCATCAGTGGTATTAGCGGGATTGATACGCAGTATTTT. The chain combines TRBV10-3 with TRBJ2-3; 8 bases line up with TRBD2. Germline V CDR1 and CDR2: ENHRY, SYGVKD. Trimming at V came to 4 bases and at J to 6 bases, leaving 6 bases not matched to a gene. The CDR3 runs 14 residues.

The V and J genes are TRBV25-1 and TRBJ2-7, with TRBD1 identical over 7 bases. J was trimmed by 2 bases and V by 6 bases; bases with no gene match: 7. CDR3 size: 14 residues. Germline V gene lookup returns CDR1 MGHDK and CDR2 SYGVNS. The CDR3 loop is CASRRQGLPYEQYF. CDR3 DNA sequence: TGTGCCAGCAGGAGACAGGGTCTCCCCTACGAGCAGTACTTC.

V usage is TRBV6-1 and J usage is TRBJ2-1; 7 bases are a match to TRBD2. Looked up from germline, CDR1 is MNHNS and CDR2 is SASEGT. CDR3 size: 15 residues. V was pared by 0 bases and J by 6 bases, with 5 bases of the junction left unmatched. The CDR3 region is CASSEAGLLLNEQFF. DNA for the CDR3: TGTGCCAGCAGTGAAGCGGGACTACTACTCAATGAGCAGTTCTTC.

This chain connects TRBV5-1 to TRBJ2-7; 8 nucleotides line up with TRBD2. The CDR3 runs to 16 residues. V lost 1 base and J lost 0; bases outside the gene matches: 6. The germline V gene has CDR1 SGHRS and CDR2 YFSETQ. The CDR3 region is CASSLLAGKSSYEQYF. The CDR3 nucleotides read TGCGCCAGCAGCTTGTTAGCGGGGAAATCCTCCTACGAGCAGTACTTC.

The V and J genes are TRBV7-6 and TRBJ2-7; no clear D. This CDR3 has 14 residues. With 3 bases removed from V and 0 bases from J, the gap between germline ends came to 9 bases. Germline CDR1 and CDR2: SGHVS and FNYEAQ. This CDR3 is CASSFIPSSYEQYF. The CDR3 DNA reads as TGTGCCAGCAGCTTCATTCCGAGCTCCTACGAGCAGTACTTC.

The CDR3 region has the DNA TGTGCCAGTCACAGGCCCAACACCGGGGAGCTGTTTTTT. Protein product: CASHRPNTGELFF. The rearrangement uses TRBV6-5 and TRBJ2-2; TRBD1 is a possible D gene (5 bases). This CDR3 contains 13 residues. Trimming left V 9 bases short and J 2 bases short, with 10 bases between. Per germline, CDR1 MNHEY and CDR2 SVGAGI.

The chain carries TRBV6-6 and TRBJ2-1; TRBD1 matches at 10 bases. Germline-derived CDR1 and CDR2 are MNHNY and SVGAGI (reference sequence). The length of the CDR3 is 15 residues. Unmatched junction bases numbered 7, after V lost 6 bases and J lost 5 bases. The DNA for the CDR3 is TGTGCCAGCAGCGACGACAGGGGGCCTAACAATGAGCAGTTCTTC. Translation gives CASSDDRGPNNEQFF.

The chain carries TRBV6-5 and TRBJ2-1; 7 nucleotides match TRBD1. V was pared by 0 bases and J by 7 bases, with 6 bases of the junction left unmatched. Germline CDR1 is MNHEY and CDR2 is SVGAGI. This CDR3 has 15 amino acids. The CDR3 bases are TGTGCCAGCAGTTACTCATTGGAGACAGGGAATGAGCAGTTCTTC. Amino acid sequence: CASSYSLETGNEQFF.

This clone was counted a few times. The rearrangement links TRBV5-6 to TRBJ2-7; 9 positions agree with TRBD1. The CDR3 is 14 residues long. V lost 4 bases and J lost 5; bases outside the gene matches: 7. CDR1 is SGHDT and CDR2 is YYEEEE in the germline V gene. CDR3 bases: TGTGCCAGCAGCCCCGGGACAGGGATCCACGAGCAGTACTTC. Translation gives CASSPGTGIHEQYF. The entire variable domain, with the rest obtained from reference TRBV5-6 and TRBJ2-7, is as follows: DAGVTQSPTHLIKTRGQQVTLRCSPKSGHDTVSWYQQALGQGPQFIFQYYEEEERQRGNFPDRFSGHQFPNYSSELNVNALLLGDSALYLCASSPGTGIHEQYFGPGTRLTVT.

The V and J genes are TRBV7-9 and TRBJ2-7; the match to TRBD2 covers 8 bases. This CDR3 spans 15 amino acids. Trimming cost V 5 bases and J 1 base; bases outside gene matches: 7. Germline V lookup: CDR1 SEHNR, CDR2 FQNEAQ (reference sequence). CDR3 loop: CASSPKLAESYEQYF. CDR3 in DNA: TGTGCCAGCAGCCCGAAACTAGCGGAGTCCTACGAGCAGTACTTC.

DNA for the CDR3: TGTGCCAGCAGCTTGGGTCTCAGGACGAACACCGGGGAGCTGTTTTTT. The encoded protein is CASSLGLRTNTGELFF. V and J are TRBV5-6 and TRBJ2-2; no clear D. V shed 0 bases and J shed 0 bases, with 9 bases lying between them. CDR1 and CDR2 (germline): SGHDT, YYEEEE. The CDR3 is 16 residues long.

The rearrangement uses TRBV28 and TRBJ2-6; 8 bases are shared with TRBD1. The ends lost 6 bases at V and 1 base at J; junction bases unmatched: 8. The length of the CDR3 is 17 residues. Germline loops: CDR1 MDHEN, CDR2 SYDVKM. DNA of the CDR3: TGTGCCAGCAGCCCCCCAGGGGGCAGGTCTGGGGCCAACGTCCTGACTTTC. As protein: CASSPPGGRSGANVLTF.

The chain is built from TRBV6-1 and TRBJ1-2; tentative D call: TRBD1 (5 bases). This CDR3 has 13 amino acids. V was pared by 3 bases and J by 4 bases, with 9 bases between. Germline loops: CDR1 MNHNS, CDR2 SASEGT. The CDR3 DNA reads TGTGCCAGCAGTGACCCAGGGCCCTATGGCTACACCTTC. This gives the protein CASSDPGPYGYTF.

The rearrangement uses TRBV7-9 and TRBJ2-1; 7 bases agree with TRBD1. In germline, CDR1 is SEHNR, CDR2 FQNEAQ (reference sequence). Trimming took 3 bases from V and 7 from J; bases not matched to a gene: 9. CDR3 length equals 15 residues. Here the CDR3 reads CASSFRTGTTNEQFF. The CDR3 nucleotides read TGTGCCAGCAGCTTTCGGACAGGTACTACGAATGAGCAGTTCTTC.

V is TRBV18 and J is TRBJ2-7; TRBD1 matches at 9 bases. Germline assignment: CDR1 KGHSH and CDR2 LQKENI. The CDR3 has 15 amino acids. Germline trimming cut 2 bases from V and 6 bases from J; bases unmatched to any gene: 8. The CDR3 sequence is CASSPGGTGMREQYF. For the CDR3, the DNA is TGTGCCAGCTCACCAGGTGGGACAGGGATGCGCGAGCAGTACTTC.

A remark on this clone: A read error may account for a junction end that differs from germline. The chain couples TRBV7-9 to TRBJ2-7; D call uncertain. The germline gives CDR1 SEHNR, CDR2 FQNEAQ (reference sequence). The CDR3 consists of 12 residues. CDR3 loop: CSSSYDNYEQYF. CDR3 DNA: TGTTCCAGCAGCTACGACAACTACGAGCAGTACTTC.